This is a list of T cell receptor beta chains from one sample in a study of radiation and T cells in renal cell carcinoma. Method: immunoSEQ multiplex PCR; TCRdb's copy keeps in-frame clones and lacks some. This table has approximately 21,000 clones, more than 45% appearing once. The specimen comprised tumor tissue, sampled from a patient whose treatment included radiotherapy and nephrectomy. The receptors derive from a woman in her forties or fifties with renal cell carcinoma. The CDR3 runs from the conserved cysteine through the conserved F or W. The D gene is left open where the match is weak. Clone size is stated in some rows and not others, as once, few, many or a class when expanded.

CDR3,DNA,J,V,D,length,size
CASSRLSGNTIYF,TGTGCCAGCAGTAGACTCTCTGGAAACACCATATATTTT,TRBJ1-3,TRBV25-1,-,13,-
CASSPGRVGNTIYF,TGTGCCAGCAGCCCCGGACGTGTCGGGAACACCATATATTTT,TRBJ1-3,TRBV7-2,-,14,-
CASSPLGVGGANSPLHF,TGTGCCAGCAGTCCCCTCGGCGTGGGTGGGGCGAATTCACCCCTCCACTTT,TRBJ1-6,TRBV7-8,-,17,-
CASSLAGANNQPQHF,TGTGCCAGCAGCTTGGCGGGGGCTAATAATCAGCCCCAGCATTTT,TRBJ1-5,TRBV7-9,-,15,-
CASSVGGQGSEQFF,TGTGCCAGCAGCGTAGGCGGACAGGGAAGTGAGCAGTTCTTC,TRBJ2-1,TRBV9,TRBD1,14,-
CASSRQGTSYNEQFF,TGTGCCAGCAGTCGACAGGGGACTTCCTACAATGAGCAGTTCTTC,TRBJ2-1,TRBV6-5,TRBD1,15,-
CASSASLQGNYGYTF,TGTGCCAGCAGCGCTAGCCTACAGGGGAACTATGGCTACACCTTC,TRBJ1-2,TRBV9,TRBD1,15,-
CASGRNEQFF,TGTGCCAGCGGACGCAATGAGCAGTTCTTC,TRBJ2-1,TRBV6-5,-,10,-
CASSPRGGGNQPQHF,TGTGCCAGCAGCCCCAGGGGGGGTGGCAATCAGCCCCAGCATTTT,TRBJ1-5,TRBV7-8,TRBD1,15,-
CASSLVPGLGNSPLHF,TGTGCCAGCAGCTTGGTCCCGGGTCTCGGGAATTCACCCCTCCACTTT,TRBJ1-6,TRBV5-4,-,16,-
CASSVGDVHNSPLHF,TGTGCCAGCAGCGTAGGTGATGTCCATAATTCACCCCTCCACTTT,TRBJ1-6,TRBV9,-,15,few
CASSPGTALQETQYF,TGTGCCAGCAGCCCCGGGACAGCCCTTCAAGAGACCCAGTACTTC,TRBJ2-5,TRBV6-6,TRBD1,15,-
CASSEWYVGYSNQPQHF,TGTGCCAGCAGTGAATGGTATGTAGGTTATAGCAATCAGCCCCAGCATTTT,TRBJ1-5,TRBV6-1,-,17,-
CASSLVVPSADSPLHF,TGTGCCAGCAGCTTAGTGGTGCCCTCGGCCGATTCACCCCTCCACTTT,TRBJ1-6,TRBV7-9,-,16,many
CASSLDSSETQYF,TGCGCCAGCAGCTTGGACTCCTCAGAGACCCAGTACTTC,TRBJ2-5,TRBV5-1,-,13,few
CAIGRGTYEQYF,TGTGCCATCGGCCGGGGTACCTACGAGCAGTACTTC,TRBJ2-7,TRBV10-3,-,12,-
CASSPVQGFTGELFF,TGTGCCAGCAGTCCGGTGCAAGGTTTTACCGGGGAGCTGTTTTTT,TRBJ2-2,TRBV5-6,-,15,-
CASSRRDSNNSPLHF,TGTGCCAGCAGCCGCCGGGACTCTAATAATTCACCCCTCCACTTT,TRBJ1-6,TRBV7-8,-,15,-
CASSVDGDPLYGYTF,TGTGCCAGCAGCGTAGACGGTGATCCTCTGTATGGCTACACCTTC,TRBJ1-2,TRBV9,-,15,-
CASSVVGTSGGNEQFF,TGTGCCAGCAGCGTAGTCGGGACTAGCGGGGGCAATGAGCAGTTCTTC,TRBJ2-1,TRBV9,TRBD2,16,many
CASSLGPQNTEAFF,TGTGCCAGCAGTCTCGGACCCCAGAACACTGAAGCTTTCTTT,TRBJ1-1,TRBV6-5,-,14,few
CASSLRAMRGGYTF,TGTGCCAGCAGCCTCCGGGCCATGAGGGGTGGCTACACCTTC,TRBJ1-2,TRBV13,-,14,-
CAWDRAEYNEQFF,TGTGCCTGGGACAGGGCCGAATACAATGAGCAGTTCTTC,TRBJ2-1,TRBV30,TRBD1,13,-
CASTIGGSSYNEQFF,TGTGCCAGCACCATCGGGGGGAGCTCCTACAATGAGCAGTTCTTC,TRBJ2-1,TRBV9,TRBD2,15,-
CASSLVRGGADTQYF,TGTGCCAGCAGCTTAGTGAGGGGAGGGGCAGATACGCAGTATTTT,TRBJ2-3,TRBV7-9,TRBD2,15,-
CASRDPTETTYEQYF,TGTGCCAGCAGAGACCCTACAGAAACGACCTACGAGCAGTACTTC,TRBJ2-7,TRBV6-6,-,15,few
CAISGGEHTEAFF,TGTGCCATCAGTGGAGGGGAACACACTGAAGCTTTCTTT,TRBJ1-1,TRBV10-3,-,13,-
CASSPLFSDNEQFF,TGTGCCAGCAGCCCCCTTTTTTCGGACAATGAGCAGTTCTTC,TRBJ2-1,TRBV7-9,-,14,few
CASSFRGQGNSPLHF,TGTGCCAGCAGCTTTAGGGGACAGGGGAATTCACCCCTCCACTTT,TRBJ1-6,TRBV5-5,TRBD1,15,medium-sized
CASSYSDAGTNEQFF,TGTGCCAGCAGTTACTCCGACGCTGGGACTAATGAGCAGTTCTTC,TRBJ2-1,TRBV6-5,-,15,few
CASSLRQGYNSPLHF,TGTGCCAGCAGCTTGAGACAGGGGTATAATTCACCCCTCCACTTT,TRBJ1-6,TRBV5-8,TRBD1,15,-
CASSEGVAGAGGTTQYF,TGTGCCAGCAGTGAAGGAGTAGCGGGGGCCGGGGGAACGACCCAGTACTTC,TRBJ2-5,TRBV2,TRBD2,17,once
CATSRDRRDNQPQHF,TGTGCCACCAGCAGAGATCGGCGGGACAATCAGCCCCAGCATTTT,TRBJ1-5,TRBV15,-,15,-
CEAKTYSDSGNTIYF,TGTGAAGCTAAAACTTACAGTGACTCTGGAAACACCATATATTTT,TRBJ1-3,TRBV9,-,15,few
CASSYSDRDRQYF,TGTGCCAGCTCTTATTCTGACAGGGATCGGCAGTACTTC,TRBJ2-7,TRBV18,TRBD1,13,many
CASSPPVLSYSYNEQFF,TGTGCCAGCTCACCACCGGTACTTTCCTACTCCTACAATGAGCAGTTCTTC,TRBJ2-1,TRBV18,-,17,-
CASSPRTGGNEQFF,TGTGCCAGCAGCCCCCGAACAGGGGGGAATGAGCAGTTCTTC,TRBJ2-1,TRBV5-8,TRBD1,14,-
CASSYGTIGSYEQYF,TGTGCCAGCAGTTACGGTACCATTGGTTCTTACGAGCAGTACTTC,TRBJ2-7,TRBV6-5,-,15,once
CASSPPTANTEAFF,TGTGCCAGCTCACCACCGACGGCGAACACTGAAGCTTTCTTT,TRBJ1-1,TRBV18,-,14,few
CASSPLSGGGREQFF,TGTGCCAGCAGCCCCCTTTCAGGCGGGGGGCGTGAGCAGTTCTTC,TRBJ2-1,TRBV13,TRBD2,15,-
CASSLGSGRYEQYF,TGTGCCAGCAGCTTAGGCTCAGGGAGATACGAGCAGTACTTC,TRBJ2-7,TRBV11-2,-,14,-
CASRQQGVDYGYTF,TGTGCCAGCAGACAACAGGGGGTTGACTATGGCTACACCTTC,TRBJ1-2,TRBV6-6,TRBD1,14,-
CASTPEQGREQYF,TGTGCCAGCACCCCCGAACAGGGACGCGAGCAGTACTTC,TRBJ2-7,TRBV7-9,-,13,-
CASNNVGVTEAFF,TGTGCCAGCAACAACGTGGGGGTCACTGAAGCTTTCTTT,TRBJ1-1,TRBV7-2,-,13,few
CASSEARREKLFF,TGTGCCAGCAGTGAAGCGCGACGTGAAAAACTGTTTTTT,TRBJ1-4,TRBV6-1,-,13,-
CASSLGSIQETQYF,TGCGCCAGCAGCTTGGGTAGCATCCAAGAGACCCAGTACTTC,TRBJ2-5,TRBV5-1,-,14,-
CVLGNTGELFF,TGTGTTCTTGGGAACACCGGGGAGCTGTTTTTT,TRBJ2-2,TRBV6-1,-,11,-
CASRSGTTYGYTF,TGTGCCAGCAGATCCGGGACAACCTATGGCTACACCTTC,TRBJ1-2,TRBV6-5,-,13,-
CASSQHRNSYNEQFF,TGTGCCAGCAGCCAGCATCGGAACTCCTACAATGAGCAGTTCTTC,TRBJ2-1,TRBV7-8,-,15,-
CATSSRRLSSYNEQFF,TGTGCCACCAGCAGTAGAAGGCTGAGCTCCTACAATGAGCAGTTCTTC,TRBJ2-1,TRBV15,-,16,-
CASSQDEGSGIQETQYF,TGCGCCAGCAGCCAAGACGAAGGTAGCGGAATACAAGAGACCCAGTACTTC,TRBJ2-5,TRBV4-3,-,17,-
CASSLSGYSNQPQHF,TGTGCCAGTAGTTTATCCGGGTATAGCAATCAGCCCCAGCATTTT,TRBJ1-5,TRBV19,-,15,few
CAIGTALNQPQHF,TGTGCCATTGGGACAGCCCTAAATCAGCCCCAGCATTTT,TRBJ1-5,TRBV19,TRBD1,13,many
CASRNQGWRGTGELFF,TGTGCCAGCAGGAACCAGGGTTGGCGGGGCACCGGGGAGCTGTTTTTT,TRBJ2-2,TRBV13,-,16,-